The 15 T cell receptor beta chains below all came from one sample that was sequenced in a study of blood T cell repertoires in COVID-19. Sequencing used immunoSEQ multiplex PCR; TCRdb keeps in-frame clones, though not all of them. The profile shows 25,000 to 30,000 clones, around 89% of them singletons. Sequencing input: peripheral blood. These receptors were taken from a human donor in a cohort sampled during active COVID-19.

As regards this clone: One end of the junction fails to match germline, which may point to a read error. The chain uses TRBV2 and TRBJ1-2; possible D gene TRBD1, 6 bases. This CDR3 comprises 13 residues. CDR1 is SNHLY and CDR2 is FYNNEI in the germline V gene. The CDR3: CASSELDSLRSQF. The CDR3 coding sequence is TGTGCCAGCAGTGAACTGGACAGCCTCCGATCCCAATTC.

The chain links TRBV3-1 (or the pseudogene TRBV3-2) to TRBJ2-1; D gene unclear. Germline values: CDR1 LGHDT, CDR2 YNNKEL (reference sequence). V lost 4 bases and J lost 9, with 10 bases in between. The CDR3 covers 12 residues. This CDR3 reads CASSPGMREQFF. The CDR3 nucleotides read TGTGCCAGCAGCCCAGGTATGCGTGAGCAGTTCTTC.

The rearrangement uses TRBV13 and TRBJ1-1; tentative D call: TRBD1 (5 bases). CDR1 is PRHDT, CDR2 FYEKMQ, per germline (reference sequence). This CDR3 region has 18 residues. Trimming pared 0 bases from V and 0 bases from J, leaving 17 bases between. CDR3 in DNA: TGTGCCAGCAGCTTAGGGGGGACCCCGGGGGGATTGAACACTGAAGCTTTCTTT. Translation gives CASSLGGTPGGLNTEAFF.

CDR3 nucleotides: TGCGCCAGCAGCCACAGACAGGCTACCTATGGCTACACCTTC. Translation: CASSHRQATYGYTF. The V and J genes are TRBV4-3 and TRBJ1-2, with D tentatively TRBD1 (6 bases). The V gene lost 3 bases and the J gene lost 4 bases, with 12 bases spanning the gap. Germline V gene sequence: CDR1 LGHNA, CDR2 YSLEER. The CDR3 is 14 residues long.

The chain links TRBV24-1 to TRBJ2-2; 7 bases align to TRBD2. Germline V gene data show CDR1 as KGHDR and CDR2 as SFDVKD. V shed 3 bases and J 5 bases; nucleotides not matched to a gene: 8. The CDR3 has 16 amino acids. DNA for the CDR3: TGTGCCACCAGTGATCCTGGACTAGGTGGGACCGGGGAGCTGTTTTTT. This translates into CATSDPGLGGTGELFF.

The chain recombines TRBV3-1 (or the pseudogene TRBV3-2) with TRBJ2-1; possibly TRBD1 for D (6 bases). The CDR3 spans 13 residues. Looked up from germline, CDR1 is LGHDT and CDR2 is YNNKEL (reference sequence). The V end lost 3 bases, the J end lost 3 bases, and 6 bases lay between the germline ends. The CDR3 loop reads CASSHRGYNEQFF. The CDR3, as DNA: TGTGCCAGCAGCCACAGGGGCTACAATGAGCAGTTCTTC.

In DNA, the CDR3 is TGTGCCAGCAGTGCACCCGCCGGGGTCTACAATGAGCAGTTCTTC. Its translation: CASSAPAGVYNEQFF. The chain links TRBV2 to TRBJ2-1; tentatively, D is TRBD2 (5 bases). V dropped 4 bases and J dropped 3 bases, with 13 bases sitting between them. The V gene's germline CDR1 is SNHLY and CDR2 FYNNEI. The CDR3 is 15 amino acids.

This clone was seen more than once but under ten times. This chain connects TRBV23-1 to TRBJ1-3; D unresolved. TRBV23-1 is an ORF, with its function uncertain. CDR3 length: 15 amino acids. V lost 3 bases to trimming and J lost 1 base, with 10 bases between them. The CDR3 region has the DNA TGCGCCAGCAGTCATTCGCGGAGTTCTGGAAACACCATATATTTT. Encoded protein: CASSHSRSSGNTIYF.

The CDR3 sequence is CATGTTGQGRSNQPQHF. The DNA for the CDR3 is TGTGCCACCGGGACAACGGGACAGGGGAGGAGCAATCAGCCCCAGCATTTT. The V call is TRBV15, the J call TRBJ1-5, with TRBD1 identical over 10 bases. Trimming took 8 bases from V and 1 from J; bases not matched to a gene: 11. Germline lookup yields CDR1 LNHNV and CDR2 YYDKDF (reference sequence). The CDR3 contains 17 residues.

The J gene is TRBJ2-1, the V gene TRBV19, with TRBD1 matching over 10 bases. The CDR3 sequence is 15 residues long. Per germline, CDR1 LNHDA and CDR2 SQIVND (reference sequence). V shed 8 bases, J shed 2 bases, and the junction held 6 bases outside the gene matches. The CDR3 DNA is TGTGCCAGTTTTCCGGGACAGGGGCCCTACAATGAGCAGTTCTTC. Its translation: CASFPGQGPYNEQFF.

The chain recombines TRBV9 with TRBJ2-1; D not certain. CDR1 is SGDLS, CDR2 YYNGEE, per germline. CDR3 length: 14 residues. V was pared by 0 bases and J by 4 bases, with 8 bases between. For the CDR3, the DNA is TGTGCCAGCAGCGTAGAGGCGGAGTACAATGAGCAGTTCTTC. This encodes CASSVEAEYNEQFF.

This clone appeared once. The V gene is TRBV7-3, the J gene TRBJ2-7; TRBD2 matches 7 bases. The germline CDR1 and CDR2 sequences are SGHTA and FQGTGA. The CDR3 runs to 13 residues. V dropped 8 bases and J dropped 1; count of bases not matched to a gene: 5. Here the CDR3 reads CASSPSGSYEQYF. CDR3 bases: TGTGCCAGCTCCCCTAGCGGTTCCTACGAGCAGTACTTC.

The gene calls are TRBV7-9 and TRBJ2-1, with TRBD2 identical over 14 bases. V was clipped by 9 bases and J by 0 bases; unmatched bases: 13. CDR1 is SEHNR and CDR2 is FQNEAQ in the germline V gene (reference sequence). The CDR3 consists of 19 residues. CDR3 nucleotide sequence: TGTGCCAGTCTCCCTCTGGGACTAGCGGGGGACAGCTCCTACAATGAGCAGTTCTTC. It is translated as CASLPLGLAGDSSYNEQFF.

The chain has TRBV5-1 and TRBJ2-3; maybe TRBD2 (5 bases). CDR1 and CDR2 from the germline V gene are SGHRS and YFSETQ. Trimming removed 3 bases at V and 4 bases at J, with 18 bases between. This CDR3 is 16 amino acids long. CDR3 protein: CASSSADPHGADTQYF. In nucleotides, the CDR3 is TGCGCCAGCAGCTCCGCAGACCCCCACGGGGCAGATACGCAGTATTTT.

The CDR3 DNA reads as TGTGCCAGCAGCGAACAGGGTGTGGGAGAGACCCAGTACTTC. As protein: CASSEQGVGETQYF. The chain is built from TRBV7-8 and TRBJ2-5; D is possibly TRBD1 (6 bases). This CDR3 comprises 14 residues. V lost 5 bases and J lost 4, with 14 bases in between. CDR1 and CDR2 (germline): SGHVS, FQNEAQ.